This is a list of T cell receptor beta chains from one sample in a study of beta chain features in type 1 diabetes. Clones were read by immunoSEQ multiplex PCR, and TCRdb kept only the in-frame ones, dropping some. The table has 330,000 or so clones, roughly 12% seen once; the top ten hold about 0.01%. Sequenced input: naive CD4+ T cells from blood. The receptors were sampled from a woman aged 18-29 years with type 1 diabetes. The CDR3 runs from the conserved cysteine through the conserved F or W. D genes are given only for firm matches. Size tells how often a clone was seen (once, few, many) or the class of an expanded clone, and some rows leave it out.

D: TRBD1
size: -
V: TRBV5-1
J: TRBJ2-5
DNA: TGCGCCAGCAGCAGCAGGGGGCAAGAGACCCAGTACTTC
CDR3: CASSSRGQETQYF

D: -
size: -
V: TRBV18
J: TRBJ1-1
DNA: TGTGCCAGCTCAGCGGGCGACCGGGGGACTGAAGCTTTCTTT
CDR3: CASSAGDRGTEAFF

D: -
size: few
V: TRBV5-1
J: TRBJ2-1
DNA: TGCGCCAGCAGCTTGGCGGTCTCCTACAATGAGCAGTTCTTC
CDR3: CASSLAVSYNEQFF

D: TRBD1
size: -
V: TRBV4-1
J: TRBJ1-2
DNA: TGCGCCAGCAGCCAAGTAGGGACAGGGGAGAGCTATGGCTACACCTTC
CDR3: CASSQVGTGESYGYTF

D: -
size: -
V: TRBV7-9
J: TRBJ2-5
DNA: TGTGCCAGCAGCTTGGACAGTAAGCAAGAGACCCAGTACTTC
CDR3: CASSLDSKQETQYF

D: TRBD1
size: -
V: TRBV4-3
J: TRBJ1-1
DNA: TGCGCCAGCAGCCTTGAGGCCCAGGGGGACACTGAAGCTTTCTTT
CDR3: CASSLEAQGDTEAFF

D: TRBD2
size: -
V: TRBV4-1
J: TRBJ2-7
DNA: TGCGCCAGCAGCCCCCTCCCTGCGGGAGACTACGAGCAGTACTTC
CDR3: CASSPLPAGDYEQYF

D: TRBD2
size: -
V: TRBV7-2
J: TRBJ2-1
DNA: TGTGCCAGCAGCAGAGGGACTAGTAATGAGCAGTTCTTC
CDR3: CASSRGTSNEQFF

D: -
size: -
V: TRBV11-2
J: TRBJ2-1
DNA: TGTGCCAGCAGCCGACCCTCACAGGTCCCGTTCTTC
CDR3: CASSRPSQVPFF

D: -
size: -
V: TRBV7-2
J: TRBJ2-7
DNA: TGTGCCAGCAGCTTAACCTCCGGGGAGTCCTACGAGCAGTACTTC
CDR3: CASSLTSGESYEQYF

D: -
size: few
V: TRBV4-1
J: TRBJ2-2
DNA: TGCGCCAGCAGCCAAGGGGGACTCAGGGCCGGGGAGCTGTTTTTT
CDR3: CASSQGGLRAGELFF

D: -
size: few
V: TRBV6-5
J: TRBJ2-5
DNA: TGTGCCAGCAGTGCATACAGGGCCGCGGAGACCCAGTACTTC
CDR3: CASSAYRAAETQYF

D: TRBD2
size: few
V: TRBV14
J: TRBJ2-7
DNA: TGTGCCAGCAGCCGAAGCGGGAGCGCTGGCTACGAGCAGTACTTC
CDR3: CASSRSGSAGYEQYF

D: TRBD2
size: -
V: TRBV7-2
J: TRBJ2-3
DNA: TGTGCCAGCAGCGCTAGGACTAGCGGGGGGCTCACTTCGCAGTATTTT
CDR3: CASSARTSGGLTSQYF

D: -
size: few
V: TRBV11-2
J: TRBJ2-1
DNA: TGTGCCAGCAGCTTAGTGCGGGGGCCCTACAATGAGCAGTTCTTC
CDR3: CASSLVRGPYNEQFF

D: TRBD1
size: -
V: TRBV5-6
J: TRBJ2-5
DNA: TGTGCCAGCAGCCAGACAGGGGGCGGGGAGACCCAGTACTTC
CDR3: CASSQTGGGETQYF

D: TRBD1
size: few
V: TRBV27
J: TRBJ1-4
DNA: TGTGCCAGCATGCGCGCAGGGGGCGGGAATGAAAAACTGTTTTTT
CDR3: CASMRAGGGNEKLFF

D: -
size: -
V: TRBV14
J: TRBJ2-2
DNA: TGTGCCAGCAGCGGCCAGGGCTACACCGGGGAGCTGTTTTTT
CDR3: CASSGQGYTGELFF

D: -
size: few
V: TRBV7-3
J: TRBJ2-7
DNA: TGTGCCAGCAGCTTAACAGGGGGCGGGAAGGAGCAGTACTTC
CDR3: CASSLTGGGKEQYF

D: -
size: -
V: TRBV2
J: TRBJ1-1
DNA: TGTGCAATCAGCAGGGGAGCTTTCTTT
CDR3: CAISRGAFF

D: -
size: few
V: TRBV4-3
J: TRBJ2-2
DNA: TGCGCCAGCAGCCAAGACAGAACGAACACCGGGGAGCTGTTTTTT
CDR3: CASSQDRTNTGELFF

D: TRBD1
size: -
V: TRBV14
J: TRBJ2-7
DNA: TGTGCCAGCAGCCAAGCGGGACAGGGATCCTACGAGCAGTACTTC
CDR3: CASSQAGQGSYEQYF

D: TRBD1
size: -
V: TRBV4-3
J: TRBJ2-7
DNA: TGCGCCAGCAGCCAAGGCCAGCTACCGGGACAGGTGTACGAGCAGTACTTC
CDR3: CASSQGQLPGQVYEQYF

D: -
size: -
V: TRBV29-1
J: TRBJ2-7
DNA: TGCAGCGTTGAAGATCGGAACAGGGGGGGTTACGAGCAGTACTTC
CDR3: CSVEDRNRGGYEQYF

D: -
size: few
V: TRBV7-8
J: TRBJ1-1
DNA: TGTGCCAGCACCTCGGAGGGATCAGGTTGGATTGGCACTGAAGCTTTCTTT
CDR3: CASTSEGSGWIGTEAFF

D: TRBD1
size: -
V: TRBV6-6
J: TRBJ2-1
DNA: TGTGCCAGCAGAGGGACAGGATACAATGAGCAGTTCTTC
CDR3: CASRGTGYNEQFF

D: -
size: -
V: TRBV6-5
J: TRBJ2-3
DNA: TGTGCCAGCAGTTACTCGGAGCCTAGCACAGATACGCAGTATTTT
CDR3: CASSYSEPSTDTQYF

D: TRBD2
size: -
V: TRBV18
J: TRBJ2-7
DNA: TGTGCCAGCTCGCACGATTGGGGAGCGGGGGGTCTCTACGAGCAGTACTTC
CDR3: CASSHDWGAGGLYEQYF

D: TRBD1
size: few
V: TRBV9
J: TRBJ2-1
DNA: TGTGCCAGCAGCGTAGCCACCGGGACAGGGACCTACAATGAGCAGTTCTTC
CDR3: CASSVATGTGTYNEQFF

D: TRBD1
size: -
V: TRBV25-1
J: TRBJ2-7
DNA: TGTGCCAGCAGTTCCCGGGACAGGGGTCGGGAGCAGTACTTC
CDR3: CASSSRDRGREQYF

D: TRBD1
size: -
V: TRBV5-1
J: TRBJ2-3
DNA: TGCGCCAGCAGCCCCGGGACAGGGCGAGATACGCAGTATTTT
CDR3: CASSPGTGRDTQYF